This TCR beta chain was sequenced during a study of T cells in Graves' hyperthyroidism and ophthalmopathy. Findings of the study overall: Most thyroid clonotypes that were expanded above 0.001 also turned up in blood.

Of note for this clonotype: Its antigen is as yet unknown.

Amplification of TCR beta CDR3 regions was performed using RNA transcripts as template. The TCR CDR3 first-round RT-PCR relied on the HTBI primer set. TCRdb re-derived calls from the multiplex PCR reads in MiXCR, one entry per CDR3 protein. Of 600,000 or so distinct CDR3 sequences in the sample, around 15% are singletons; the top ten hold approximately 3.9%. Hyperthyroidism, newly diagnosed and lasting under 2 months, affected patients aged 18 to 65. The source of the PBMCs was 8 to 10 ml of fresh peripheral blood. The sequence derives from a woman under 40 with Graves' hyperthyroidism. The sequencing sample was made of blood.

The CDR3 spells CASSYVRTGGTDTQYF. The CDR3 DNA reads TGTGCCAGCAGTTATGTCCGGACAGGGGGCACAGATACGCAGTATTTT. The rearrangement links TRBV6-5 to TRBJ2-3; 9 positions agree with TRBD1. Germline V gene lookup returns CDR1 MNHEY and CDR2 SVGAGI. The CDR3 is 16 residues long. Unmatched junction bases numbered 5, after V lost 3 bases and J lost 1 base.